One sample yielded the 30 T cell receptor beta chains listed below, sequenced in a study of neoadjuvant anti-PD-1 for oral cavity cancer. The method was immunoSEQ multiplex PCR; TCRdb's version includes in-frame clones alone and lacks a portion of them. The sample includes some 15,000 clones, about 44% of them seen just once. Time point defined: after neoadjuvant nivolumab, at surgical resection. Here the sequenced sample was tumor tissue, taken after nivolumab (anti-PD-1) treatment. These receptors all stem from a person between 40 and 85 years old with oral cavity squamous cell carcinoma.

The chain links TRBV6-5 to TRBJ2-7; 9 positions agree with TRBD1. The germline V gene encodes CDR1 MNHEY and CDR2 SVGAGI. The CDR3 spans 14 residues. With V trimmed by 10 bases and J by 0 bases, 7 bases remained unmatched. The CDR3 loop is CAIKPGQGSYEQYF. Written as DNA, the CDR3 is TGTGCCATCAAGCCGGGACAGGGCTCCTACGAGCAGTACTTC.

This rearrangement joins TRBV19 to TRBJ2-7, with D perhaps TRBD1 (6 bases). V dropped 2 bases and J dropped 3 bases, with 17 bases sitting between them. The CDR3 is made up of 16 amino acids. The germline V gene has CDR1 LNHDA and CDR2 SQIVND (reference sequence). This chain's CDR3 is CASSILPDSPFYEQYF. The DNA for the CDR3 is TGTGCCAGTAGTATACTTCCGGACAGCCCATTCTACGAGCAGTACTTC.

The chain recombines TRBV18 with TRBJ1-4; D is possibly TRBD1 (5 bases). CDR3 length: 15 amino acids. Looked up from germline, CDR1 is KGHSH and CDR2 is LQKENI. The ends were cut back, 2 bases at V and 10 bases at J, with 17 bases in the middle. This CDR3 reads CASSPGTPQSGKLFF. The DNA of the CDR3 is TGTGCCAGCTCACCAGGGACCCCCCAATCCGGAAAACTGTTTTTT. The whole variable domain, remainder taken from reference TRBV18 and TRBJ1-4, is NAGVMQNPRHLVRRRGQEARLRCSPMKGHSHVYWYRQLPEEGLKFMVYLQKENIIDESGMPKERFSAEFPKEGPSILRIQQVVRGDSAAYFCASSPGTPQSGKLFFGSGTQLSVL.

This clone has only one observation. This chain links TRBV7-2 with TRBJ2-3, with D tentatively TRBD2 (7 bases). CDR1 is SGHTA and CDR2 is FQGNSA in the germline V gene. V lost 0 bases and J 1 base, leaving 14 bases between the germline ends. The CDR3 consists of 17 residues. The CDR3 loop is CASSLALAGAGTDTQYF. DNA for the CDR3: TGTGCCAGCAGCTTAGCCCTCGCGGGGGCGGGCACAGATACGCAGTATTTT.

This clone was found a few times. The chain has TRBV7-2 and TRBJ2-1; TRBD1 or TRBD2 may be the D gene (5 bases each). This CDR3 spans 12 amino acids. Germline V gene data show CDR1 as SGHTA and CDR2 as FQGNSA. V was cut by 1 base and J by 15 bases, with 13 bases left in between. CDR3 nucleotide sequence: TGTGCCAGCAGCTTAGTCGAGGGGTCAGGGTTCTTC. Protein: CASSLVEGSGFF.

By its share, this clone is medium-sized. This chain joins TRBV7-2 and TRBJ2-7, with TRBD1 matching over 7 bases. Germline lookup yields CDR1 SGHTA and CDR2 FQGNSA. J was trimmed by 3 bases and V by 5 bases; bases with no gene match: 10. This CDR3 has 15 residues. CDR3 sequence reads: CASSQDRSPLYEQYF. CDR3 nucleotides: TGTGCCAGCAGCCAGGACAGGTCTCCGCTCTACGAGCAGTACTTC.

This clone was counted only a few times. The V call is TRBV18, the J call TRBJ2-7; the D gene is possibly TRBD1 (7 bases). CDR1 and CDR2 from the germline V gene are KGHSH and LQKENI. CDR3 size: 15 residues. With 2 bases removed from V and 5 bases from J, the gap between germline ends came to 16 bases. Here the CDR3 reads CASSPFPGGGNEQYF. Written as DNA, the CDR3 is TGTGCCAGCTCACCATTCCCCGGAGGGGGCAACGAGCAGTACTTC.

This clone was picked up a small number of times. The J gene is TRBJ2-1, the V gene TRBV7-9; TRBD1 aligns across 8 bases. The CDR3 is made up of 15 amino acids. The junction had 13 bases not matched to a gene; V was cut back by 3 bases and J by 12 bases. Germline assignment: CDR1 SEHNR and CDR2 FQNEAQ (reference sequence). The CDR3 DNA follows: TGTGCCAGCAGCTTGGACATCGGACAGGGATCGAGGCAGTTCTTC. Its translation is CASSLDIGQGSRQFF.

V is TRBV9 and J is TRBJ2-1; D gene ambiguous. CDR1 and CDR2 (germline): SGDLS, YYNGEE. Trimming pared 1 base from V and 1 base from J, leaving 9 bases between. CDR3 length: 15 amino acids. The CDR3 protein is CASSVYGISYNEQFF. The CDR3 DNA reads TGTGCCAGCAGCGTATATGGGATTTCCTACAATGAGCAGTTCTTC.

DNA of the CDR3: TGTGCCAGCAGCCCTCAGGGCATCTCCTACAATGAGCAGTTCTTC. Translation: CASSPQGISYNEQFF. The rearrangement links TRBV2 to TRBJ2-1; tentatively, D is TRBD1 (5 bases). Deletions cut 6 bases from V and 0 bases from J, with 12 bases between. The CDR3 is 15 amino acids. CDR1 SNHLY and CDR2 FYNNEI come from the germline V gene.

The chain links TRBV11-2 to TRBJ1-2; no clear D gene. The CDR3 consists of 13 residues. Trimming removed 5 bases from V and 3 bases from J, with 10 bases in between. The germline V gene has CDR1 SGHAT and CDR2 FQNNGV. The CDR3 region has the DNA TGTGCCAGCAGCGTCACAGCCGACTATGGCTACACCTTC. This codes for CASSVTADYGYTF.

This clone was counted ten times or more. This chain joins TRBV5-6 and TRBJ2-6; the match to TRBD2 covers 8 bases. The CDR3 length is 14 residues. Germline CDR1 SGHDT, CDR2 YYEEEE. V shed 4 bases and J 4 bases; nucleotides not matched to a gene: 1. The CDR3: CASSPGGGANVLTF. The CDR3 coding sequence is TGTGCCAGCAGCCCGGGAGGGGGGGCCAACGTCCTGACTTTC.

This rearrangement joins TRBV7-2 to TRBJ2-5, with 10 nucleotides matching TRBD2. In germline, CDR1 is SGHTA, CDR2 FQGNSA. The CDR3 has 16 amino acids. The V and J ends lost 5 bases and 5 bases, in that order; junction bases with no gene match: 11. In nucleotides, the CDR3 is TGTGCCAGCAGCCTCCGGACTAGCGGCGTCGGGGAGACCCAGTACTTC. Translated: CASSLRTSGVGETQYF.

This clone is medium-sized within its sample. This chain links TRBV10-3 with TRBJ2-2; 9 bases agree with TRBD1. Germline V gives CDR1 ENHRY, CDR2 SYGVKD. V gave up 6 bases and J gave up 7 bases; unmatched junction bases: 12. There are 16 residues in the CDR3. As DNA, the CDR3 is TGTGCCATCAGCAAATCCGGGACAGGGTATGACGGGGAGCTGTTTTTT. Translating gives CAISKSGTGYDGELFF.

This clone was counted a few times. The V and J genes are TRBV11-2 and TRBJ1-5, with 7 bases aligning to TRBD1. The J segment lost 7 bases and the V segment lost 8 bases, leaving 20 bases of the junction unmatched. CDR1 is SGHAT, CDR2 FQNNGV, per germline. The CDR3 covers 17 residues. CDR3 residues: CASGIKGEGAHQQPQHF. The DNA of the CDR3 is TGTGCCAGCGGTATAAAGGGTGAGGGGGCGCATCAGCAGCCCCAGCATTTT.

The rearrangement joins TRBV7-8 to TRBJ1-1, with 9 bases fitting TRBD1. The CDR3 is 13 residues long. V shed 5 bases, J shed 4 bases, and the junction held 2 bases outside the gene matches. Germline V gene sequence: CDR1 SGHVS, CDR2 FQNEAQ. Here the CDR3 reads CASSGTGSTEAFF. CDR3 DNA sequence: TGTGCCAGCAGCGGGACAGGGAGCACTGAAGCTTTCTTT.

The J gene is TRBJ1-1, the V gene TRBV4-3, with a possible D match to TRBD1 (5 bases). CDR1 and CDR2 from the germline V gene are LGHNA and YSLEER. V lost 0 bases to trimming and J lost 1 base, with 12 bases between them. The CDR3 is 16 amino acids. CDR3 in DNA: TGCGCCAGCAGCCAAGATCTCGGGGCATGGAACACTGAAGCTTTCTTT. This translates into CASSQDLGAWNTEAFF.

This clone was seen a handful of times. The CDR3 protein is CASSPSTDSNQPQHF. The CDR3 nucleotides read TGTGCCAGCTCCCCCTCTACGGATAGCAATCAGCCCCAGCATTTT. The chain joins TRBV18 to TRBJ1-5; D not resolved. The CDR3 totals 15 residues. Trimming stripped 6 bases from V and 0 bases from J, with 12 bases between. Germline-derived CDR1 and CDR2 are KGHSH and LQKENI.

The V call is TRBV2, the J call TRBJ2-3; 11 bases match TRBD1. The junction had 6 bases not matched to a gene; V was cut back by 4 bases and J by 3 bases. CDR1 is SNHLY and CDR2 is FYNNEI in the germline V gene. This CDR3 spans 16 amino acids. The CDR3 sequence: CASSGGTGGSTDTQYF. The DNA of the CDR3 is TGTGCCAGCAGTGGAGGGACAGGGGGATCAACAGATACGCAGTATTTT.

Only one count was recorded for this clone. Here the CDR3 DNA reads TGTGCCAGCAGCTCAGACAGGACAGGAGTCTACGAGCAGTACTTC. Translating it yields CASSSDRTGVYEQYF. The chain uses TRBV5-6 and TRBJ2-7; 7 bases map to TRBD1. Germline CDR1 and CDR2: SGHDT and YYEEEE. The CDR3 loop spans 15 amino acids. Germline trimming cut 3 bases from V and 3 bases from J; bases unmatched to any gene: 9. The complete variable domain, with remaining parts taken from reference TRBV5-6 and TRBJ2-7, reads DAGVTQSPTHLIKTRGQQVTLRCSPKSGHDTVSWYQQALGQGPQFIFQYYEEEERQRGNFPDRFSGHQFPNYSSELNVNALLLGDSALYLCASSSDRTGVYEQYFGPGTRLTVT.

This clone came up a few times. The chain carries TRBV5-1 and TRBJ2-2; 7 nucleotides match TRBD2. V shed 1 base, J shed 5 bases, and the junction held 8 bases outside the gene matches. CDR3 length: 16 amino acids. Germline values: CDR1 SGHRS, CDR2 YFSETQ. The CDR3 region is CASSLSATSKTGELFF. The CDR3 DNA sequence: TGCGCCAGCAGCTTGTCCGCGACTAGCAAGACCGGGGAGCTGTTTTTT.

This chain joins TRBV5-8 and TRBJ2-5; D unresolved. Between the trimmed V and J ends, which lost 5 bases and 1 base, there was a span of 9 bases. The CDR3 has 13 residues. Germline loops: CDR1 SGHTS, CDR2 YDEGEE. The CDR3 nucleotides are TGTGCCAGCAGGACCCGCGGCCAAGAGACCCAGTACTTC. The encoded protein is CASRTRGQETQYF.

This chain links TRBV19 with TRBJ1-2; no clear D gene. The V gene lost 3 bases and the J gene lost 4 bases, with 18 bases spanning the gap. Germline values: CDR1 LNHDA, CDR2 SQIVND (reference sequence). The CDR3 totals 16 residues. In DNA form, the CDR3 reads TGTGCCAGTAGTATGACCGGGCTCGGAGGTGGCTATGGCTACACCTTC. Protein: CASSMTGLGGGYGYTF.

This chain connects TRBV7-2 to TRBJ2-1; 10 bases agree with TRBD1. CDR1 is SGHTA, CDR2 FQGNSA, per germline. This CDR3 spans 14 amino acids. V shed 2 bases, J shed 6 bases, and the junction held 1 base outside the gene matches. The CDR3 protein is CASSLRTGGNEQFF. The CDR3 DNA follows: TGTGCCAGCAGCTTAAGGACAGGGGGCAATGAGCAGTTCTTC.

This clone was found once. For the CDR3, the DNA is TGTGCCAGCAGCTTAGCCGACTACACAGATACGCAGTATTTT. Its translation: CASSLADYTDTQYF. The gene calls are TRBV7-2 and TRBJ2-3; TRBD2 is a possible D gene (5 bases). Germline V CDR1 and CDR2: SGHTA, FQGNSA. The germline V and J ends were trimmed by 0 bases and 2 bases, with 6 bases remaining between them. This CDR3 comprises 14 residues.

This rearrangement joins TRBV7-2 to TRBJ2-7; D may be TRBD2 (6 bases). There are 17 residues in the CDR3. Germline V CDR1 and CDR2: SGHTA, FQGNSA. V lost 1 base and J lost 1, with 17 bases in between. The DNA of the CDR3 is TGTGCCAGCAGCTTAGTGTCGGGGGATGAAGGGTCCTACGAGCAGTACTTC. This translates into CASSLVSGDEGSYEQYF.

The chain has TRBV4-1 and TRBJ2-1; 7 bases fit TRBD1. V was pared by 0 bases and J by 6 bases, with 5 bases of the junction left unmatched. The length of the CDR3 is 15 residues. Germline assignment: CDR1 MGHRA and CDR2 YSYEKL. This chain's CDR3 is CASSQEWAGGNEQFF. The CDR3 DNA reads TGCGCCAGCAGCCAAGAGTGGGCAGGGGGCAATGAGCAGTTCTTC.

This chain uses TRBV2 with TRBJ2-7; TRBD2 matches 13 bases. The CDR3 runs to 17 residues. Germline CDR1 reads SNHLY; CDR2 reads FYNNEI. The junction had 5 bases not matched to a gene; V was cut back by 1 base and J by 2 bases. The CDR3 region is CASSEESLAGGTYEQYF. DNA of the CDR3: TGTGCCAGCAGTGAAGAGTCACTAGCGGGGGGGACCTACGAGCAGTACTTC. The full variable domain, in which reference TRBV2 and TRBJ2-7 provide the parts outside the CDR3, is EPEVTQTPSHQVTQMGQEVILRCVPISNHLYFYWYRQILGQKVEFLVSFYNNEISEKSEIFDDQFSVERPDGSNFTLKIRSTKLEDSAMYFCASSEESLAGGTYEQYFGPGTRLTVT.

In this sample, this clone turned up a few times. CDR3: CASSPRGTSASGANVLTF. DNA for the CDR3: TGTGCCAGCAGCCCGCGAGGGACTAGCGCCTCTGGGGCCAACGTCCTGACTTTC. V and J are TRBV9 and TRBJ2-6; TRBD2 matches 10 bases. The ends lost 4 bases at V and 0 bases at J; junction bases unmatched: 7. Germline-derived CDR1 and CDR2 are SGDLS and YYNGEE. The CDR3 has 18 amino acids.

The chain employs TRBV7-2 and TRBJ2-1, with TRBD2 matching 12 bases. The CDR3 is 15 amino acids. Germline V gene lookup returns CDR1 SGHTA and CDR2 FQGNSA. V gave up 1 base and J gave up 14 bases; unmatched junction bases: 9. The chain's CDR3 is CASSLDPTSGGIKFF. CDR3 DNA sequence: TGTGCCAGCAGCTTAGATCCGACTAGCGGGGGAATTAAGTTCTTC. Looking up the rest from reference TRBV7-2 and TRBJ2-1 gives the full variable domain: GAGVSQSPSNKVTEKGKDVELRCDPISGHTALYWYRQSLGQGLEFLIYFQGNSAPDKSGLPSDRFSAERTGGSVSTLTIQRTQQEDSAVYLCASSLDPTSGGIKFFGPGTRLTVL.